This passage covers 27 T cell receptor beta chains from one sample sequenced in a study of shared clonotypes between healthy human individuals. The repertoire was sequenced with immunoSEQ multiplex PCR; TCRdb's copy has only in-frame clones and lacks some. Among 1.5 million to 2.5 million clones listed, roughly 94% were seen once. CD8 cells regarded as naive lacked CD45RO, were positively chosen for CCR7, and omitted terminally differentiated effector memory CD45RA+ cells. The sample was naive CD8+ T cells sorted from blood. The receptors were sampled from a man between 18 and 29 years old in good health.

CDR3 sequence reads: CASSLVGTGVTDTQYF. In nucleotides, the CDR3 is TGTGCCAGCAGTTTGGTAGGGACAGGGGTGACAGATACGCAGTATTTT. V gene TRBV28 combines with J gene TRBJ2-3, with 10 bases identical to TRBD1. The CDR3 covers 16 residues. V was clipped by 3 bases and J by 3 bases; unmatched bases: 6. CDR1 is MDHEN, CDR2 SYDVKM, per germline.

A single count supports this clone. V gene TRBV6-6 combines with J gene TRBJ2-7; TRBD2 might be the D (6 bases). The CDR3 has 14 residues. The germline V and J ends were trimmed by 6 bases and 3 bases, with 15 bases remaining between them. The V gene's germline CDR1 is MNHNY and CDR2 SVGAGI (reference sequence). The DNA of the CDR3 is TGTGCCAGCAGAAGGAGGGGAGACTTCTACGAGCAGTACTTC. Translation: CASRRRGDFYEQYF.

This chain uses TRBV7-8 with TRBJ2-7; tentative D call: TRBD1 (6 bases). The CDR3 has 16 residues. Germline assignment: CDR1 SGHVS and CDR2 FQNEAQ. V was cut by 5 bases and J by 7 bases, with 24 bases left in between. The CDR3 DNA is TGTGCCAGCAGCCCGATTACAGGGACCCTCCCTACAGAGCAGTACTTC. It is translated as CASSPITGTLPTEQYF.

The CDR3 DNA is TGTGCCAGCAGCTTGGGACTAGCGGGAGGTATGGCCTACGAGCAGTACTTC. This gives the protein CASSLGLAGGMAYEQYF. The genes are TRBV7-2 and TRBJ2-7; 15 bases are shared with TRBD2. The V and J ends lost 3 bases and 2 bases, in that order; junction bases with no gene match: 5. Germline V lookup: CDR1 SGHTA, CDR2 FQGNSA. The CDR3 loop spans 17 amino acids.

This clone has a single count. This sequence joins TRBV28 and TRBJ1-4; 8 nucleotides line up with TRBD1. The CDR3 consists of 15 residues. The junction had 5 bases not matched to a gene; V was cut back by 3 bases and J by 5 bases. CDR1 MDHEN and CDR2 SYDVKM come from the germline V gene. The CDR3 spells CASSFEGQANEKLFF. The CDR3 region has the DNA TGTGCCAGCAGTTTTGAGGGACAGGCGAATGAAAAACTGTTTTTT. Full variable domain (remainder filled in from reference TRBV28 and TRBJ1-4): DVKVTQSSRYLVKRTGEKVFLECVQDMDHENMFWYRQDPGLGLRLIYFSYDVKMKEKGDIPEGYSVSREKKERFSLILESASTNQTSMYLCASSFEGQANEKLFFGSGTQLSVL.

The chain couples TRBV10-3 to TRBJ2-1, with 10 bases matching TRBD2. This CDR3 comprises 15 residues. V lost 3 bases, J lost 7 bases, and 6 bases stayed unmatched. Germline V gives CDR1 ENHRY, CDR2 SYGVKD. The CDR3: CAISDQREGRNEQFF. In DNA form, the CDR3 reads TGTGCCATCAGTGATCAGCGGGAGGGCCGGAATGAGCAGTTCTTC.

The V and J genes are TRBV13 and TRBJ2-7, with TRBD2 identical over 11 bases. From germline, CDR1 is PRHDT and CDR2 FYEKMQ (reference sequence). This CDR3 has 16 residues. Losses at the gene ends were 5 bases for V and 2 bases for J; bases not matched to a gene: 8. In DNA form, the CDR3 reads TGTGCCAGCAGCCTCCGACTAGCGGGGCCACCCTACGAGCAGTACTTC. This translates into CASSLRLAGPPYEQYF. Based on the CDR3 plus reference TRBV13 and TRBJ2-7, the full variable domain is AAGVIQSPRHLIKEKRETATLKCYPIPRHDTVYWYQQGPGQDPQFLISFYEKMQSDKGSIPDRFSAQQFSDYHSELNMSSLELGDSALYFCASSLRLAGPPYEQYFGPGTRLTVT.

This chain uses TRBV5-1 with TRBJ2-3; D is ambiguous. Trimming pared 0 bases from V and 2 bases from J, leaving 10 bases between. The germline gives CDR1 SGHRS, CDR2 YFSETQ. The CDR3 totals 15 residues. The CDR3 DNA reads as TGCGCCAGCAGCTTGGTGGCAGATCACACAGATACGCAGTATTTT. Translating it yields CASSLVADHTDTQYF.

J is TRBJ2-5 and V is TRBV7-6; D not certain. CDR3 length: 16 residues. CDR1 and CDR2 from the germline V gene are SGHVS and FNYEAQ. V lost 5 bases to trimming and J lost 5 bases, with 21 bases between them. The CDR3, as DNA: TGTGCCAGCAGCCCCCTCTTGGGGAATGGTATGGAGACCCAGTACTTC. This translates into CASSPLLGNGMETQYF. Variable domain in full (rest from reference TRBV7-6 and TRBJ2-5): GAGVSQSPRYKVTKRGQDVALRCDPISGHVSLYWYRQALGQGPEFLTYFNYEAQQDKSGLPNDRFSAERPEGSISTLTIQRTEQRDSAMYRCASSPLLGNGMETQYFGPGTRLLVL.

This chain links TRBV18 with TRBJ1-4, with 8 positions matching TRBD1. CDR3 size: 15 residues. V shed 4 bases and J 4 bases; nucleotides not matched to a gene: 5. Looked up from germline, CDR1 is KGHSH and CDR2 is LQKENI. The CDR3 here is CASSRGQGINEKLFF. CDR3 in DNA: TGTGCCAGCTCACGAGGACAGGGCATTAATGAAAAACTGTTTTTT.

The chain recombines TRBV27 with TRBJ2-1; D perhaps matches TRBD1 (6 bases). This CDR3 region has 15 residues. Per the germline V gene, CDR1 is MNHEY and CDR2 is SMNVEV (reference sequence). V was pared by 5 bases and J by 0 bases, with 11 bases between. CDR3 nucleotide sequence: TGTGCCAGCAGTCCCCGACAGGACTCCTACAATGAGCAGTTCTTC. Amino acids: CASSPRQDSYNEQFF.

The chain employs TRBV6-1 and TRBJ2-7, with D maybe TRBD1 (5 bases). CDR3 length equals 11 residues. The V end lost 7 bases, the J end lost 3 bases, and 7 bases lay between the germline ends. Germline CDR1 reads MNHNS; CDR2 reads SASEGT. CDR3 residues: CASIDSYEQYF. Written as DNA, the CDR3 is TGTGCCAGCATAGACAGCTACGAGCAGTACTTC.

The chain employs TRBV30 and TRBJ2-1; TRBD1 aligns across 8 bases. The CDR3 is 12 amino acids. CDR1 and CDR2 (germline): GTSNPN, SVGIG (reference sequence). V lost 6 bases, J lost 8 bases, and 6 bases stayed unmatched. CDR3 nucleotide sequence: TGTGCCTGTCTCCCAGGGGGCTATGAGCAGTTCTTC. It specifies CACLPGGYEQFF.

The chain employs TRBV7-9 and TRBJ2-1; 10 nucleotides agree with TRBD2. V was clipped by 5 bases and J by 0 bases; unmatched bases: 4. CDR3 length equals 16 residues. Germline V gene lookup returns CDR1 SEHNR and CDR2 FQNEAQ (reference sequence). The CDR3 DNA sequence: TGTGCCAGCAGCGGACTAGCGGTAAGCTCCTACAATGAGCAGTTCTTC. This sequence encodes CASSGLAVSSYNEQFF.

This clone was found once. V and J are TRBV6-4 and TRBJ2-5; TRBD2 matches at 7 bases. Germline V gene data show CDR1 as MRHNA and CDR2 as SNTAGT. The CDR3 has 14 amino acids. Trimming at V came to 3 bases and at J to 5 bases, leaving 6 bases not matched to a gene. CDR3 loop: CASSDKAGDETQYF. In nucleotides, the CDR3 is TGTGCCAGCAGTGATAAGGCGGGAGATGAGACCCAGTACTTC.

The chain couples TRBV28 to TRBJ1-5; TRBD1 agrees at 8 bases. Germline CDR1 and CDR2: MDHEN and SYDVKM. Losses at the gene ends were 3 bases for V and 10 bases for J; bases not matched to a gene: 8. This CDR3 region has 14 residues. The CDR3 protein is CASSFDRGYPPQHF. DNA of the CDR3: TGTGCCAGCAGTTTCGACAGGGGTTATCCCCCCCAGCATTTT.

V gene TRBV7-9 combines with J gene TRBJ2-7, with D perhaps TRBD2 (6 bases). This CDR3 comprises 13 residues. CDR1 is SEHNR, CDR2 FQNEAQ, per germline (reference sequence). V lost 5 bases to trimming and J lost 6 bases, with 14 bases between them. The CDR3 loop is CASSRFPGVEQYF. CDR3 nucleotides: TGTGCCAGCAGCCGATTTCCGGGGGTCGAGCAGTACTTC.

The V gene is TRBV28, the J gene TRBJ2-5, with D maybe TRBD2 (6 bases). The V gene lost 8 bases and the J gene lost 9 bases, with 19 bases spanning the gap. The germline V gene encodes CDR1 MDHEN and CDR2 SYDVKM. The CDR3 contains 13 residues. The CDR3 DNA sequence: TGTGCCAGCTGGGAGAGTGGGGAGGTGTCCCAGTACTTC. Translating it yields CASWESGEVSQYF.

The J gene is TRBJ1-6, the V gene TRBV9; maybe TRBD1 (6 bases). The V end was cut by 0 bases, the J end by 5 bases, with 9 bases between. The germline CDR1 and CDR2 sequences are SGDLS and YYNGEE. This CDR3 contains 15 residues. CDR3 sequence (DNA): TGTGCCAGCAGCGTAGAGGGGGGTAATAATTCACCCCTCCACTTT. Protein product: CASSVEGGNNSPLHF. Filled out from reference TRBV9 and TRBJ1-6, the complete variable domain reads DSGVTQTPKHLITATGQRVTLRCSPRSGDLSVYWYQQSLDQGLQFLIQYYNGEERAKGNILERFSAQQFPDLHSELNLSSLELGDSALYFCASSVEGGNNSPLHFGNGTRLTVT.

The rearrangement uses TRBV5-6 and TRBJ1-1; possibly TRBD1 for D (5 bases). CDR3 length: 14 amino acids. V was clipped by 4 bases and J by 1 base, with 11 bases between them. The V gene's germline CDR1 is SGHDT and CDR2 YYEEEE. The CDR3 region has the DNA TGTGCCAGCAGCCCCTACGGGGGGAACACTGAAGCTTTCTTT. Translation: CASSPYGGNTEAFF.

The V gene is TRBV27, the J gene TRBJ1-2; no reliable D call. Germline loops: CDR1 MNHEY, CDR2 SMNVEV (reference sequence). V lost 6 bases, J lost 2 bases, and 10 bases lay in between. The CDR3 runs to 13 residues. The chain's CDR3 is CASSVQQNYGYTF. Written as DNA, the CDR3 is TGTGCCAGCAGCGTACAGCAGAACTATGGCTACACCTTC.

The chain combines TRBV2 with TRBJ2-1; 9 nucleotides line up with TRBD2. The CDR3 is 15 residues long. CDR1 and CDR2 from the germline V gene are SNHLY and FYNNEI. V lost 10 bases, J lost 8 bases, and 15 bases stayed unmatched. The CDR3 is CAITGGTSFSDEQFF. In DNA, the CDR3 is TGTGCCATCACCGGCGGGACTAGCTTTTCCGATGAGCAGTTCTTC.

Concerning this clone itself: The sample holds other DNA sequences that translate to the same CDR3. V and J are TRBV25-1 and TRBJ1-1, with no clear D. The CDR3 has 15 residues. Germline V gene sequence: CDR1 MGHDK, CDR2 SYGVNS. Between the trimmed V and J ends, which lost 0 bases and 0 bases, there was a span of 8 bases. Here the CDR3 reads CASSEYGGLNTEAFF. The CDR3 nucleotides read TGTGCCAGCAGTGAATATGGCGGACTGAACACTGAAGCTTTCTTT.

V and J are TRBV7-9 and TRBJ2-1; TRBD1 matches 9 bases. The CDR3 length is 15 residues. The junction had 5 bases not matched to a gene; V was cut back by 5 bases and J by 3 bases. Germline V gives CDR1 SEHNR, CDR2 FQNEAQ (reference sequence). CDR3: CASSAPGQGYNEQFF. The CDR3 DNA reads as TGTGCCAGCAGCGCCCCGGGACAGGGCTACAATGAGCAGTTCTTC.

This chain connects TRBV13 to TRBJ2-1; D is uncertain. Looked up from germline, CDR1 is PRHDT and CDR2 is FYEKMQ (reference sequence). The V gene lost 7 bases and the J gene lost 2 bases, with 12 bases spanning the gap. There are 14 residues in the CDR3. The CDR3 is CASTPPSTYNEQFF. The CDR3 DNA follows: TGTGCCAGCACCCCCCCGAGCACCTACAATGAGCAGTTCTTC.

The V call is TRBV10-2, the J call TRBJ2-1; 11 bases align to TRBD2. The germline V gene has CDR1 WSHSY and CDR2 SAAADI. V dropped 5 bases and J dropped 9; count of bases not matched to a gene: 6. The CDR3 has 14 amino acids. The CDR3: CASSSAGTSGEQFF. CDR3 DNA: TGCGCCAGCAGTTCAGCCGGGACTAGCGGTGAGCAGTTCTTC.

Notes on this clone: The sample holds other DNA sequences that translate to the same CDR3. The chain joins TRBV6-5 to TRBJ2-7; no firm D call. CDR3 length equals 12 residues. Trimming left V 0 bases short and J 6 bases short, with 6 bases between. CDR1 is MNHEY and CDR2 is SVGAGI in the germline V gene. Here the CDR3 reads CASSYSNTEQYF. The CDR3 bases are TGTGCCAGCAGTTACTCTAACACCGAGCAGTACTTC.